This entry describes one T cell receptor beta chain. As yet, its antigen is unknown. Generated by immunoSEQ multiplex PCR, the TCRdb table keeps only in-frame clones and is missing some. The sample carries approximately 98,000 clones, under 95% recorded once. The CDR3 has 15 residues. V was trimmed by 2 bases and J by 0 bases, leaving 7 bases between them. The germline gives CDR1 SNHLY, CDR2 FYNNEI. The source of the sample is a study of OX40 agonist ivuxolimab in advanced cancers. The wider study: Partial response was recorded in three patients: one hepatocellular carcinoma and two cutaneous melanoma cases.

General study results and limits: Expanded peripheral T cell antigen specificity was not determined. CD8+ T cells averaged more expanded clones than CD4+.

This sample comprised CD4+ or CD8+ T cells sorted from blood, obtained in a trial of the OX40 agonist ivuxolimab. The sequence was collected from an adult with an advanced solid tumor such as melanoma, head and neck, liver or kidney cancer. The rearrangement joins TRBV2 to TRBJ2-2; D gene uncertain. The CDR3 DNA reads TGTGCCAGCAGTGAACAGCCCCCGAACACCGGGGAGCTGTTTTTT. It specifies CASSEQPPNTGELFF.